This T cell receptor (beta chain) was obtained from a study of CD8+CD57+ T cells in acquired aplastic anemia. This clonotype has more than one count but fewer than ten. Because the CDR3's place on the DNA is in doubt, the DNA is left out and the CDR3 is given as listed by TCRdb. The CDR3 sequence runs 17 residues, both termini included. Germline loops: CDR1 LNHNV, CDR2 YYDKDF (reference sequence). Profiling that covered TCR beta VDJ and CDR3 relied on genomic DNA as its template. TCRdb reprocessed the reads with MiXCR, giving one entry per CDR3 protein. The sample carries some 220,000 distinct CDR3 sequences, around 32% recorded once.

The material sequenced was sorted CD4+, CD8+, or CD8+CD57+ T cells (not recorded which) from PBMCs. The sequence derives from a human donor in good health, serving as a control. The chain couples TRBV15 to TRBJ2-1; TRBD1 is taken as the D call from the table, unchecked against the DNA. The CDR3 loop reads CPTSGVGTGSSYNEQLF.